The clone carrying this T cell receptor beta chain was seen repeatedly, ten times or more. The antigen is unknown. The data originate from a study of identical twins. Study observations and caveats: Conclusions relied on cross-sectional statistical analysis, not following the same donors. The authors noted that invariant MAIT and iNKT cells could partly confound zero-insertion analyses.

The cDNA had a unique molecular identifier and a template-switch universal primer site. TCRdb independently ran MiXCR on the 5' RACE reads; one entry per CDR3 protein. The sample lists around 250,000 distinct CDR3 sequences, roughly 12% occurring once. A further study also used this sample, focusing on yellow fever vaccine responses in identical twins. This second study notes: Twins reportedly appeared to share part of their vaccine T cell response while keeping part individual.

The sequencing sample was made of memory (CD45RO+) T cells sorted from blood. The source is a woman between 18 and 29 years old in good health.

CDR3 coding DNA: TGCGCCAGCAGCCCTAACACCGGGGAGCTGTTTTTT. It yields the protein CASSPNTGELFF. This chain connects TRBV4-1 to TRBJ2-2, with D unresolved. Germline lookup yields CDR1 MGHRA and CDR2 YSYEKL. Trimming pared 4 bases from V and 2 bases from J, leaving 2 bases between. The length of the CDR3 is 12 residues.